The 5 T cell receptor beta chains reported below all come from one sample, sequenced in a study of CD8 T cells in ankylosing spondylitis. Findings and limits, study-wide: Among TCR beta sequences, a motif of roughly 8 highly homologous variants appeared characteristic of ankylosing spondylitis blood.

Each CDR3 protein is one row after TCRdb ran MiXCR on the 5' RACE reads. The profile covers approximately 550,000 distinct CDR3 sequences, with about 13% appearing a single time and almost 7% taken by the ten largest. These receptors lack a known antigen. Sequenced input: blood, either unsorted or a sorted T cell fraction (not recorded which). Source of these receptors: a male donor with ankylosing spondylitis.

In its sample, this clonotype was seen a few times. CDR3 amino acids: CASSRPGDSNEKLFF. The CDR3 DNA is TGTGCCAGCAGCCGGCCGGGGGACAGTAATGAAAAACTGTTTTTT. The rearrangement links TRBV7-2 to TRBJ1-4; 7 bases map to TRBD1. The junction had 7 bases not matched to a gene; V was cut back by 5 bases and J by 4 bases. The CDR3 is 15 residues long. In germline, CDR1 is SGHTA, CDR2 FQGNSA.

The chain combines TRBV12-3 or TRBV12-4 with TRBJ2-5, with D possibly being TRBD2 (5 bases). This CDR3 contains 14 residues. The ends were cut back, 6 bases at V and 3 bases at J, with 14 bases in the middle. The CDR3 sequence: CASSRRGSKETQYF. Here the CDR3 DNA reads TGTGCCAGCAGCCGCCGGGGTTCGAAAGAGACCCAGTACTTC.

This clonotype showed up just a few times. The chain has TRBV2 and TRBJ2-1, with TRBD1 as a possible D gene (6 bases). The length of the CDR3 is 16 residues. The V gene lost 1 base and the J gene lost 9 bases, with 19 bases spanning the gap. Germline CDR1 reads SNHLY; CDR2 reads FYNNEI. The CDR3, as DNA: TGTGCCAGCAGTGAAGGGCCAGGGGCCACCTACGGTGAGCAGTTCTTC. This translates into CASSEGPGATYGEQFF.

This clonotype was observed at least ten times. This rearrangement joins TRBV10-3 to TRBJ2-1; D gene ambiguous. The CDR3 extends over 14 amino acids. The V gene lost 7 bases and the J gene lost 8 bases, with 18 bases spanning the gap. The germline V gene has CDR1 ENHRY and CDR2 SYGVKD. The CDR3 sequence: CAINDPISFYEQFF. For the CDR3, the DNA is TGTGCCATCAATGATCCTATTTCGTTTTATGAGCAGTTCTTC.

V is TRBV27 and J is TRBJ2-1, with 10 nucleotides matching TRBD2. This CDR3 is 15 amino acids long. The J segment lost 4 bases and the V segment lost 8 bases, leaving 8 bases of the junction unmatched. Germline V gene sequence: CDR1 MNHEY, CDR2 SMNVEV (reference sequence). The CDR3 DNA follows: TGTGCCAGCTGCTTTCTAGCGGGAGATTACAATGAGCAGTTCTTC. It yields the protein CASCFLAGDYNEQFF.